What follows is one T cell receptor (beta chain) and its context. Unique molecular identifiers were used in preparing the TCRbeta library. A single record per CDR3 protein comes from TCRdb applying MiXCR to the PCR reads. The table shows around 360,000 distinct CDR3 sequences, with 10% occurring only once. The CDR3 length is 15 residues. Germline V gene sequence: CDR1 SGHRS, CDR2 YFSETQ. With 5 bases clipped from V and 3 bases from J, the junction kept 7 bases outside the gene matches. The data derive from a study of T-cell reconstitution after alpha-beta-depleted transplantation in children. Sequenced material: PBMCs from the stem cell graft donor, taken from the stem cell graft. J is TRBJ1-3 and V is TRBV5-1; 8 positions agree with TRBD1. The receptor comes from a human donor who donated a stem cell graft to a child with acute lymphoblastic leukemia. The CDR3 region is CASSPGQVFGNTIYF. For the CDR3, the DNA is TGCGCCAGCAGTCCGGGACAGGTTTTTGGAAACACCATATATTTT.